These 3 T cell receptor beta chains share one sample of origin, sequenced in a study of T-cell reconstitution after alpha-beta-depleted transplantation in children. TCRbeta library construction was performed incorporating unique molecular identifiers. One entry per CDR3 protein, called by TCRdb with MiXCR from the PCR reads. The top ten hold about 35% of the sample, which has a few hundred thousand distinct CDR3 sequences, roughly 30% seen once. The source was PBMCs, collected before TCRalphabeta/CD19-depleted stem cell transplant. These receptors originate from a boy younger than two with Wiskott-Aldrich syndrome, due to receive a stem cell transplant.

CDR3 in amino acids: CAIRDRATGELFF. The CDR3 bases are TGTGCCATCAGGGACAGAGCCACCGGGGAGCTGTTTTTT. V gene TRBV24-1 combines with J gene TRBJ2-2; 7 positions agree with TRBD1. V was pared by 11 bases and J by 4 bases, with 6 bases of the junction left unmatched. Per the germline V gene, CDR1 is KGHDR and CDR2 is SFDVKD. The CDR3 runs 13 residues.

This clonotype was seen more than once but under ten times. This chain joins TRBV7-8 and TRBJ2-1; 7 bases match TRBD2. There are 15 residues in the CDR3. V was clipped by 2 bases and J by 7 bases; unmatched bases: 8. CDR1 and CDR2 from the germline V gene are SGHVS and FQNEAQ. For the CDR3, the DNA is TGTGCCAGCAGCTTACTCGGCGGGAGCTTTAATGAGCAGTTCTTC. It encodes CASSLLGGSFNEQFF. Based on the CDR3 plus reference TRBV7-8 and TRBJ2-1, the full variable domain is GAGVSQSPRYKVAKRGQDVALRCDPISGHVSLFWYQQALGQGPEFLTYFQNEAQLDKSGLPSDRFFAERPEGSVSTLKIQRTQQEDSAVYLCASSLLGGSFNEQFFGPGTRLTVL.

The chain joins TRBV5-1 to TRBJ2-3; a weak D match, TRBD2 (5 bases). V was trimmed by 0 bases and J by 6 bases, leaving 8 bases between them. Germline lookup yields CDR1 SGHRS and CDR2 YFSETQ. The CDR3 sequence is 13 residues long. CDR3 DNA: TGCGCCAGCAGCTTGGATTCGGGGGATACGCAGTATTTT. Translating it yields CASSLDSGDTQYF. The complete variable domain, with remaining parts taken from reference TRBV5-1 and TRBJ2-3, reads KAGVTQTPRYLIKTRGQQVTLSCSPISGHRSVSWYQQTPGQGLQFLFEYFSETQRNKGNFPGRFSGRQFSNSRSEMNVSTLELGDSALYLCASSLDSGDTQYFGPGTRLTVL.